The present entry profiles one T cell receptor beta chain with its context. This clone was seen just once. The clone's antigen remains unknown. No much larger clone exists at a distance of one base, and base qualities are not known. Sequences LNHNV (CDR1) and YYDKDF (CDR2) are obtained from the germline V gene (reference sequence). CDR3 length: 16 amino acids, cysteine to phenylalanine. Of all the DNA, just the CDR3 is kept, 48 bases in frame from base 1. Germline trimming amounts to 3 bases on V and 1 base on J, with 7 as the count of junction bases outside the gene matches. TCRbeta CDR3 regions were amplified from genomic DNA using the immunoSEQ Assay, a bias-controlled multiplex PCR. In the authors' own workflow: The number of nucleated cells in each sample was estimated from the amplification of reference gene primers within the assay. To quantify the absolute abundance of each unique TCRbeta CDR3 rearrangement, sequence reads were collapsed and filtered. Productive Simpson clonality was computed per sample as the square root of Simpson's diversity index over productive rearrangements. This is the immuneACCESS table as TCRdb keeps it, with only in-frame sequences that have V and J called. A part of the clones is gone; compared with another copy, unresolved V genes explain less than half, and the rest is unexplained. That table supplies the V and J calls and clone size; D and trimming were determined from the DNA. In all, the sample holds about 48,000 clones, and over 85% of those were seen once. Approximately 27% of the sample rests with the top ten.

This sample is drawn from a study of blood T cell repertoires in COVID-19 (TCRdb year 2020). With respect to the entire study: The collaborator samples originated in the United States, Italy and Spain and spanned the acute and convalescent phases of COVID-19. The material from the prospective study consisted of cDNA or gDNA derived from T cells, B-cell-depleted T cells, or PBMCs. The dataset comprised deeply sampled blood TCRbeta repertoires from subjects exposed to, actively infected with, or recovered from COVID-19. The repertoires were released in a freely available public database intended as a resource for research on the immune response to SARS-CoV-2. The samples were drawn from two sources: the first 160 participants of the ongoing ImmuneRACE study, and approximately 1,300 subjects contributed by 6 global collaborators. Sample metadata almost always included a de-identified subject ID, COVID-19 status, age in years and sex. Where available, HLA class I and class II types were obtained from metadata supplied by the sample provider rather than from assay-based typing.

Collaborating institutions collected whole blood in K2EDTA tubes following their own protocols. Collaborator samples were shipped for TCRbeta analysis as frozen whole blood, isolated PBMCs, or DNA extracted from either sample type. Overall study outcomes, separate from this receptor: The quantity of clinical and demographic metadata differed by source and by participant and was supplied without curation.

This sequence originates from a woman older than 75 with acute or convalescent COVID-19. Sequenced: peripheral blood. The rearrangement joined TRBV15 to TRBJ1-1, with 8 bases in between that match TRBD1. The DNA sequence is as follows: TGTGCCACCAGCAGGGGGGGACAGGCCGGGAACACTGAAGCTTTCTTT. This translates into CATSRGGQAGNTEAFF.